Shown below are 32 T cell receptor beta chains from a single sample sequenced in a study of OX40 agonist ivuxolimab in advanced cancers. Library creation used the immunoSEQ multiplex PCR assay. The clones in this table, taken by TCRdb from immuneACCESS, are in-frame only. Not every clone is retained; where verified, under half of the shortfall comes from an unresolved V gene, and the cause of the rest is unknown. Within this sample are some 77,000 clones, with 80% to 95% of them counted one time only. The ten biggest clones cover 8.5% to 9% of the sample. The input for sequencing was CD4+ or CD8+ T cells sorted from blood, taken in a trial of the OX40 agonist ivuxolimab. These TCRs come from an adult with an advanced solid tumor such as melanoma, head and neck, liver or kidney cancer.

V usage is TRBV7-9 and J usage is TRBJ1-2; D is undetermined. Germline CDR1 SEHNR, CDR2 FQNEAQ (reference sequence). The V and J ends lost 9 bases and 0 bases respectively, with 5 bases between them. This CDR3 is built from 11 residues. DNA of the CDR3: TGTGCCAGTCAAGCTAACTATGGCTACACCTTC. As protein: CASQANYGYTF.

The chain uses TRBV13 and TRBJ2-7, with D possibly called TRBD1 or TRBD2 (5 bases each). There are 14 residues in the CDR3. V was trimmed by 5 bases and J by 0 bases, leaving 11 bases between them. In germline, CDR1 is PRHDT, CDR2 FYEKMQ (reference sequence). DNA for the CDR3: TGTGCCAGCAGCATGGGGGAAAGCTCCTACGAGCAGTACTTC. This gives the protein CASSMGESSYEQYF.

The chain links TRBV4-2 to TRBJ2-7, with TRBD1 as a possible D gene (6 bases). From germline, CDR1 is LGHNA and CDR2 YNFKEQ. CDR3 length: 17 residues. V was clipped by 0 bases and J by 5 bases, with 20 bases between them. This CDR3 reads CASSQDIQGHQPDEQYF. The CDR3 nucleotides are TGTGCCAGCAGCCAAGACATACAGGGCCATCAACCCGACGAGCAGTACTTC.

CDR3 in DNA: TGTGCCAGCAGCTTGGAAGGACAGACCTACGAGCAGTACTTC. Translating gives CASSLEGQTYEQYF. The chain has TRBV5-6 and TRBJ2-5, with TRBD1 as a possible D gene (6 bases). Gene TRBJ2-7 matches the end of the DNA better, so the J call may be wrong. The CDR3 consists of 14 residues. Per the germline V gene, CDR1 is SGHDT and CDR2 is YYEEEE.

The CDR3 reads CASSVAGANYGYTF. The DNA of the CDR3 is TGTGCCAGCAGCGTAGCGGGGGCGAACTATGGCTACACCTTC. The J gene is TRBJ1-2, the V gene TRBV9; possible D gene TRBD1, 6 bases. The V end lost 0 bases, the J end lost 2 bases, and 8 bases lay between the germline ends. Germline assignment: CDR1 SGDLS and CDR2 YYNGEE. The CDR3 contains 14 residues.

The chain joins TRBV6-6 to TRBJ1-1; TRBD1 might be the D (6 bases). Trimming shortened V by 4 bases and J by 3 bases, and 9 bases separated the two germline ends. CDR3 length: 13 residues. The V gene's germline CDR1 is MNHNY and CDR2 SVGAGI (reference sequence). The CDR3 DNA reads as TGTGCCAGCAGTTTTGGGACACACACTGAAGCTTTCTTT. It specifies CASSFGTHTEAFF.

This clone has only a few counts. This chain joins TRBV9 and TRBJ2-2; D gene uncertain. V lost 3 bases and J lost 1, with 7 bases in between. The length of the CDR3 is 14 residues. Germline CDR1 is SGDLS and CDR2 is YYNGEE. CDR3: CASSAPGNTGELFF. The CDR3 DNA follows: TGTGCCAGCAGCGCCCCTGGGAACACCGGGGAGCTGTTTTTT. The full variable domain, in which reference TRBV9 and TRBJ2-2 provide the parts outside the CDR3, is DSGVTQTPKHLITATGQRVTLRCSPRSGDLSVYWYQQSLDQGLQFLIQYYNGEERAKGNILERFSAQQFPDLHSELNLSSLELGDSALYFCASSAPGNTGELFFGEGSRLTVL.

In its sample, this clone was seen once. This sequence joins TRBV4-1 and TRBJ2-7; D possibly corresponds to TRBD1 (6 bases). CDR1 MGHRA and CDR2 YSYEKL come from the germline V gene. Trimming pared 0 bases from V and 0 bases from J, leaving 15 bases between. The CDR3 has 17 residues. The CDR3 region is CASSQEGPGHISYEQYF. The DNA of the CDR3 is TGCGCCAGCAGCCAAGAAGGACCGGGACACATCTCCTACGAGCAGTACTTC.

The rearrangement uses TRBV19 and TRBJ1-1; D is unclear. Looked up from germline, CDR1 is LNHDA and CDR2 is SQIVND (reference sequence). Trimming removed 3 bases at V and 8 bases at J, with 13 bases between. CDR3 length equals 13 residues. The CDR3 spells CASSIGYTREAFF. The CDR3 DNA reads as TGTGCCAGTAGTATTGGGTACACCAGAGAAGCTTTCTTT.

This chain's CDR3 is CSVEGESGVSYNEQFF. The CDR3 region has the DNA TGCAGCGTTGAAGGAGAATCGGGGGTTTCCTACAATGAGCAGTTCTTC. V is TRBV29-1 and J is TRBJ2-1; the D gene is possibly TRBD2 (6 bases). Germline CDR1 reads SQVTM; CDR2 reads ANQGSEA. Trimming pared 1 base from V and 1 base from J, leaving 14 bases between. The CDR3 runs 16 residues.

CDR3 region: CASSLARGTSGGRTDTQYF. As DNA, the CDR3 is TGTGCCAGCAGCTTAGCACGTGGGACTAGCGGGGGCCGCACAGATACGCAGTATTTT. This rearrangement joins TRBV7-9 to TRBJ2-3; 14 nucleotides match TRBD2. Germline values: CDR1 SEHNR, CDR2 FQNEAQ (reference sequence). The CDR3 runs 19 residues. V was clipped by 0 bases and J by 1 base; unmatched bases: 6.

This chain connects TRBV4-3 to TRBJ2-7; the D is unclear. Germline V gives CDR1 LGHNA, CDR2 YSLEER. The V end lost 1 base, the J end lost 4 bases, and 8 bases lay between the germline ends. CDR3 size: 13 residues. The CDR3 region is CASSQGYSYEQYF. Here the CDR3 DNA reads TGCGCCAGCAGCCAAGGGTACAGTTACGAGCAGTACTTC.

This chain uses TRBV10-3 with TRBJ1-1; possibly TRBD1 for D (6 bases). Germline V gene data show CDR1 as ENHRY and CDR2 as SYGVKD. CDR3 size: 11 residues. V was cut by 5 bases and J by 5 bases, with 6 bases left in between. CDR3 sequence: CAISQGTEAFF. Written as DNA, the CDR3 is TGTGCCATCAGTCAGGGGACTGAAGCTTTCTTT.

The chain couples TRBV7-9 to TRBJ1-5; D might be TRBD1 (5 bases). CDR1 SEHNR and CDR2 FQNEAQ come from the germline V gene (reference sequence). The CDR3 covers 18 residues. Between the trimmed V and J ends, which lost 5 bases and 7 bases, there was a span of 27 bases. CDR3 bases: TGTGCCAGCAGCCCAGAAGTCGGTGTAGCCAGGGAAACGCAGCCCCAGCATTTT. Its protein product is CASSPEVGVARETQPQHF.

The rearrangement uses TRBV5-1 and TRBJ2-1, with D unclear. CDR1 and CDR2 (germline): SGHRS, YFSETQ. Trimming took off 0 bases at V and 0 bases at J, with 7 bases between the two ends. This CDR3 comprises 15 residues. CDR3 bases: TGCGCCAGCAGCTTGGATAGGAGCTCCTACAATGAGCAGTTCTTC. It is translated as CASSLDRSSYNEQFF.

The rearrangement uses TRBV5-6 and TRBJ2-7, with TRBD1 identical over 8 bases. V shed 4 bases and J 7 bases; nucleotides not matched to a gene: 13. Germline assignment: CDR1 SGHDT and CDR2 YYEEEE. The CDR3 is made up of 15 amino acids. Here the CDR3 reads CASSPIGQGVREQYF. The CDR3 region has the DNA TGTGCCAGCAGCCCCATAGGACAGGGTGTTAGGGAGCAGTACTTC.

This chain links TRBV4-3 with TRBJ2-7; weak D call: TRBD2 (6 bases). CDR3 length equals 15 residues. Germline-derived CDR1 and CDR2 are LGHNA and YSLEER. Trimming cost V 3 bases and J 3 bases, with 15 bases left between them. CDR3 coding DNA: TGCGCCAGCAGCCAGGATAACCTCGGGGGCTACGAGCAGTACTTC. It specifies CASSQDNLGGYEQYF.

The rearrangement links TRBV6-4 to TRBJ1-1; D perhaps matches TRBD1 (5 bases). Trimming left V 0 bases short and J 1 base short, with 9 bases between. This CDR3 is 15 amino acids long. In germline, CDR1 is MRHNA, CDR2 SNTAGT. The CDR3 protein is CASSDSGDPNTEAFF. The CDR3 coding sequence is TGTGCCAGCAGTGACTCCGGGGACCCGAACACTGAAGCTTTCTTT.

The chain employs TRBV27 and TRBJ2-2, with 8 nucleotides matching TRBD2. Germline V gene sequence: CDR1 MNHEY, CDR2 SMNVEV (reference sequence). With V trimmed by 4 bases and J by 3 bases, 1 base remained unmatched. CDR3 length: 14 amino acids. The CDR3: CASSWGLDTGELFF. In DNA form, the CDR3 reads TGTGCCAGCAGTTGGGGACTAGACACCGGGGAGCTGTTTTTT.

This rearrangement joins TRBV7-3 to TRBJ2-2, with 9 bases identical to TRBD2. The CDR3 extends over 16 amino acids. The trim removed 5 bases at V and 4 bases at J, leaving 8 bases unmatched. The V gene's germline CDR1 is SGHTA and CDR2 FQGTGA. CDR3 nucleotide sequence: TGTGCCAGCAGCCCTAATAGCGGGGGTGTCACCGGGGAGCTGTTTTTT. This encodes CASSPNSGGVTGELFF.

This clone was seen once. The V gene is TRBV27, the J gene TRBJ2-7, with TRBD2 matching over 8 bases. CDR1 is MNHEY, CDR2 SMNVEV, per germline (reference sequence). This CDR3 is 15 amino acids long. J gave up 5 bases and V 5 bases, and 11 bases lay outside the gene matches. In nucleotides, the CDR3 is TGTGCCAGCAGTCCGGGGGGGGCTTCCAGGAACGAGCAGTACTTC. Protein sequence: CASSPGGASRNEQYF.

This clone was seen a single time. The gene calls are TRBV15 and TRBJ2-5; 7 bases are shared with TRBD1. The CDR3 runs to 16 residues. V lost 3 bases, J lost 1 base, and 8 bases stayed unmatched. In germline, CDR1 is LNHNV, CDR2 YYDKDF (reference sequence). In DNA form, the CDR3 reads TGTGCCACCAGCAGCCCCGGACAGGTTCTCCAAGAGACCCAGTACTTC. Amino acids: CATSSPGQVLQETQYF.

The gene calls are TRBV6-5 and TRBJ2-2, with D perhaps TRBD1 (7 bases). The CDR3 is 15 amino acids. The germline V gene has CDR1 MNHEY and CDR2 SVGAGI. Deletions cut 6 bases from V and 6 bases from J, with 17 bases between. In nucleotides, the CDR3 is TGTGCCAGCAGACCAAGGACAGGAGGGCCCGGGGAGCTGTTTTTT. Translation: CASRPRTGGPGELFF.

This clone was detected once. The rearrangement links TRBV6-5 to TRBJ2-3; perhaps D is TRBD1 or TRBD2 (5 bases each). This CDR3 has 13 amino acids. V lost 10 bases, J lost 1 base, and 12 bases lay in between. Germline assignment: CDR1 MNHEY and CDR2 SVGAGI. Written as DNA, the CDR3 is TGTGCCACCCGGGACGGCGGCACAGATACGCAGTATTTT. It translates to CATRDGGTDTQYF.

CDR3 amino acids: CASSSHDTGELFF. The CDR3 DNA sequence: TGTGCCAGCAGTTCACACGACACCGGGGAGCTGTTTTTT. This sequence joins TRBV6-5 and TRBJ2-2; D is unclear. In germline, CDR1 is MNHEY, CDR2 SVGAGI. V dropped 4 bases and J dropped 3 bases, with 6 bases sitting between them. CDR3 length: 13 residues.

The chain links TRBV21-1 to TRBJ2-7; the listed D gene, TRBD1, was not tested against the DNA. TRBV21-1 is noted as a pseudogene. The CDR3 loop spans 12 amino acids. CDR3 amino acids: CASNGQSYEQYF. Here the CDR3 DNA reads TGTGCCAGCAATGGACAGAGCTACGAGCAGTACTTC.

The gene calls are TRBV4-2 and TRBJ2-5, with D possibly TRBD2 on 6 matching bases. The J call may be wrong; the DNA end is better matched by TRBJ2-7. This CDR3 comprises 16 residues. Germline lookup yields CDR1 LGHNA and CDR2 YNFKEQ. Here the CDR3 DNA reads TGTGCCAGCAGCCCATCACCGGGGGAAGGGGCCTACGAGCAGTACTTC. This codes for CASSPSPGEGAYEQYF.

The V gene is TRBV28, the J gene TRBJ2-7, with 10 bases that match TRBD1. Germline-derived CDR1 and CDR2 are MDHEN and SYDVKM. Trimming removed 4 bases from V and 6 bases from J; junction bases left unmatched: 6. The CDR3 consists of 14 residues. In nucleotides, the CDR3 is TGTGCCAGCAGTTATGAGACAGGGGGCCGCGAGCAGTACTTC. Amino acids: CASSYETGGREQYF. Together with reference TRBV28 and TRBJ2-7, the CDR3 gives the full variable domain: DVKVTQSSRYLVKRTGEKVFLECVQDMDHENMFWYRQDPGLGLRLIYFSYDVKMKEKGDIPEGYSVSREKKERFSLILESASTNQTSMYLCASSYETGGREQYFGPGTRLTVT.

The rearrangement links TRBV4-1 to TRBJ1-4, with 8 bases identical to TRBD1. After removal of 5 bases from V and 6 bases from J, the junction contained 11 bases not matched to a gene. This CDR3 spans 16 amino acids. The germline V gene encodes CDR1 MGHRA and CDR2 YSYEKL. The CDR3 here is CASSSATTGEDEKLFF. DNA for the CDR3: TGCGCCAGCAGCTCTGCTACGACAGGGGAGGATGAAAAACTGTTTTTT.

The chain recombines TRBV15 with TRBJ2-4; TRBD1 is a possible D gene (5 bases). The germline V and J ends were trimmed by 5 bases and 0 bases, with 14 bases remaining between them. The germline gives CDR1 LNHNV, CDR2 YYDKDF (reference sequence). The length of the CDR3 is 16 residues. The CDR3, as DNA: TGTGCCACCAGCGCGAGACAGACCCTAGCCAAAAACATTCAGTACTTC. This sequence encodes CATSARQTLAKNIQYF.

The gene calls are TRBV2 and TRBJ2-5; possible D gene TRBD2, 5 bases. The CDR3 extends over 12 amino acids. V was trimmed by 4 bases and J by 13 bases, leaving 16 bases between them. The germline V gene has CDR1 SNHLY and CDR2 FYNNEI. This CDR3 reads CASSAPPGLLYF. In DNA, the CDR3 is TGTGCCAGCAGTGCCCCCCCCGGACTCTTGTACTTC. Combining the CDR3 with reference TRBV2 and TRBJ2-5 gives the whole variable domain EPEVTQTPSHQVTQMGQEVILRCVPISNHLYFYWYRQILGQKVEFLVSFYNNEISEKSEIFDDQFSVERPDGSNFTLKIRSTKLEDSAMYFCASSAPPGLLYFGPGTRLLVL.

This sequence joins TRBV7-6 and TRBJ2-7; D could derive from TRBD1 or TRBD2 (5 bases each). CDR1 SGHVS and CDR2 FNYEAQ come from the germline V gene. Trimming removed 1 base at V and 0 bases at J, with 10 bases between. The CDR3 is 15 residues long. For the CDR3, the DNA is TGTGCCAGCAGCTTAGGGGACGGAGTCTCCTACGAGCAGTACTTC. Encoded protein: CASSLGDGVSYEQYF. Combining the CDR3 with reference TRBV7-6 and TRBJ2-7 gives the whole variable domain GAGVSQSPRYKVTKRGQDVALRCDPISGHVSLYWYRQALGQGPEFLTYFNYEAQQDKSGLPNDRFSAERPEGSISTLTIQRTEQRDSAMYRCASSLGDGVSYEQYFGPGTRLTVT.